The 16 T cell receptor beta chains in this list originate from one sample, sequenced in a study of blood T cell repertoires in COVID-19. TCRdb's copy holds only in-frame clones and misses some; the assay was immunoSEQ multiplex PCR. The table has about 140,000 clones, approximately 81% seen once. The sequencing input was peripheral blood. The origin of the receptors is a human donor in a cohort sampled during active COVID-19.

CDR3 DNA: TGTGCCAGCAGCTTGGCCGACAGGGACCCCTTTAACTATGGCTACACCTTC. It codes for CASSLADRDPFNYGYTF. The genes are TRBV7-9 and TRBJ1-2; 7 positions match TRBD1. Looked up from germline, CDR1 is SEHNR and CDR2 is FQNEAQ (reference sequence). Unmatched junction bases numbered 11, after V lost 3 bases and J lost 1 base. The CDR3 is made up of 17 amino acids.

The chain combines TRBV24-1 with TRBJ1-1; 7 bases map to TRBD1. The germline CDR1 and CDR2 sequences are KGHDR and SFDVKD. Trimming cost V 3 bases and J 6 bases; bases outside gene matches: 12. The CDR3 runs 16 residues. In nucleotides, the CDR3 is TGTGCCACCAGTGATGGTAACAGGGGTTCGAGATCTGAAGCTTTCTTT. This sequence encodes CATSDGNRGSRSEAFF.

J is TRBJ2-3 and V is TRBV18; no firm D call. Germline values: CDR1 KGHSH, CDR2 LQKENI. This CDR3 spans 13 amino acids. Trimming stripped 6 bases from V and 2 bases from J, with 9 bases between. The CDR3 sequence is CASSRSYTDTQYF. CDR3 in DNA: TGTGCCAGCTCCCGGTCGTACACAGATACGCAGTATTTT.

Note on this clone: The same CDR3 can be traced to other DNA sequences in this sample. The chain links TRBV4-2 to TRBJ2-5; 8 nucleotides line up with TRBD2. The ends lost 1 base at V and 2 bases at J; junction bases unmatched: 0. This CDR3 is 14 amino acids long. Looked up from germline, CDR1 is LGHNA and CDR2 is YNFKEQ. CDR3 in amino acids: CASSQGLAQETQYF. In nucleotides, the CDR3 is TGTGCCAGCAGCCAAGGACTAGCGCAAGAGACCCAGTACTTC.

This clone was seen only once. V usage is TRBV4-2 and J usage is TRBJ2-2, with 7 bases that match TRBD1. V was clipped by 1 base and J by 5 bases; unmatched bases: 10. From germline, CDR1 is LGHNA and CDR2 YNFKEQ. The CDR3 has 17 residues. CDR3 in amino acids: CASSQAMGDSWTGELFF. As DNA, the CDR3 is TGTGCCAGCAGCCAAGCGATGGGGGACAGTTGGACCGGGGAGCTGTTTTTT.

This chain links TRBV7-9 with TRBJ2-1; D is possibly TRBD2 (6 bases). V lost 2 bases to trimming and J lost 8 bases, with 19 bases between them. The CDR3 consists of 16 residues. Germline CDR1 is SEHNR and CDR2 is FQNEAQ (reference sequence). CDR3 DNA: TGTGCCAGCAGCTTATCACGGGGACTTAGTAGCGATGAGCAGTTCTTC. Encoded protein: CASSLSRGLSSDEQFF.

The chain has TRBV14 and TRBJ1-4; 8 bases fit TRBD1. The trim removed 2 bases at V and 7 bases at J, leaving 9 bases unmatched. The CDR3 length is 16 residues. Germline V gene lookup returns CDR1 SGHDN and CDR2 FVKESK. The CDR3 region is CASSQPGTGGSEKLFF. CDR3 nucleotides: TGTGCCAGCAGCCAACCGGGGACAGGAGGGAGTGAAAAACTGTTTTTT.

This chain uses TRBV15 with TRBJ2-5; possibly TRBD1 for D (8 bases). The ends were cut back, 9 bases at V and 5 bases at J, with 16 bases in the middle. The germline gives CDR1 LNHNV, CDR2 YYDKDF (reference sequence). The CDR3 extends over 13 amino acids. CDR3 coding DNA: TGTGCCACGAGGACAGGGAGGGTCGAGACCCAGTACTTC. It codes for CATRTGRVETQYF.

The rearrangement uses TRBV20-1 and TRBJ1-1, with D perhaps matching TRBD1 (5 bases). Trimming pared 3 bases from V and 7 bases from J, leaving 15 bases between. The CDR3 totals 13 residues. The V gene's germline CDR1 is DFQATT and CDR2 SNEGSKA (reference sequence). The CDR3 loop reads CSASWAGYSEAFF. CDR3 coding DNA: TGCAGTGCTAGTTGGGCAGGGTATAGTGAAGCTTTCTTT.

The V call is TRBV27, the J call TRBJ2-7, with D possibly matching TRBD2 (6 bases). The length of the CDR3 is 15 residues. Germline V gene data show CDR1 as MNHEY and CDR2 as SMNVEV (reference sequence). Trimming left V 3 bases short and J 9 bases short, with 21 bases between. Written as DNA, the CDR3 is TGTGCCAGCAGTTTCCCCCCTAGCGACCTTATCGGGCAGTACTTC. Amino acid sequence: CASSFPPSDLIGQYF.

V usage is TRBV19 and J usage is TRBJ2-5, with a possible D match to TRBD1 (5 bases). Germline lookup yields CDR1 LNHDA and CDR2 SQIVND (reference sequence). The CDR3 is 14 residues long. V was clipped by 7 bases and J by 1 base, with 13 bases between them. The CDR3 spells CASNHPGSQETQYF. The CDR3 coding sequence is TGTGCCAGTAACCACCCAGGGTCCCAAGAGACCCAGTACTTC.

This chain joins TRBV28 and TRBJ2-7; 11 bases align to TRBD2. Trimming at V came to 6 bases and at J to 1 base, leaving 14 bases not matched to a gene. CDR1 is MDHEN, CDR2 SYDVKM, per germline. This CDR3 contains 18 residues. The CDR3 here is CASSFNLGTSGLSYEQYF. The CDR3 DNA is TGTGCCAGCAGCTTTAACTTAGGGACTAGCGGACTTTCCTACGAGCAGTACTTC.

The chain carries TRBV18 and TRBJ1-1, with TRBD1 matching 8 bases. This CDR3 is 18 amino acids long. The junction had 12 bases not matched to a gene; V was cut back by 0 bases and J by 3 bases. CDR1 is KGHSH and CDR2 is LQKENI in the germline V gene. DNA of the CDR3: TGTGCCAGCTCACCACCGGGAGGCGCGACAGGGGTATACACTGAAGCTTTCTTT. This encodes CASSPPGGATGVYTEAFF.

The rearrangement uses TRBV4-1 and TRBJ2-7; 9 nucleotides match TRBD1. CDR1 and CDR2 (germline): MGHRA, YSYEKL. The CDR3 loop spans 16 amino acids. V gave up 4 bases and J gave up 0 bases; unmatched junction bases: 7. Written as DNA, the CDR3 is TGCGCCAGCAGCCGCCCCCAGACAGGGGGCTCCTACGAGCAGTACTTC. This sequence encodes CASSRPQTGGSYEQYF.

The chain recombines TRBV7-6 with TRBJ2-3; 10 bases are shared with TRBD2. CDR1 is SGHVS and CDR2 is FNYEAQ in the germline V gene. Trimming cost V 4 bases and J 1 base; bases outside gene matches: 2. There are 15 residues in the CDR3. This CDR3 is CASSWTSGRTDTQYF. CDR3 bases: TGTGCCAGCAGCTGGACTAGCGGTCGCACAGATACGCAGTATTTT.

The chain combines TRBV4-3 with TRBJ1-1; D is possibly TRBD1 (5 bases). V was pared by 4 bases and J by 5 bases, with 14 bases between. Per the germline V gene, CDR1 is LGHNA and CDR2 is YSLEER. The CDR3 totals 14 residues. CDR3 amino acids: CASSLQVGSTEAFF. For the CDR3, the DNA is TGCGCCAGCAGCCTACAGGTCGGGAGTACTGAAGCTTTCTTT.